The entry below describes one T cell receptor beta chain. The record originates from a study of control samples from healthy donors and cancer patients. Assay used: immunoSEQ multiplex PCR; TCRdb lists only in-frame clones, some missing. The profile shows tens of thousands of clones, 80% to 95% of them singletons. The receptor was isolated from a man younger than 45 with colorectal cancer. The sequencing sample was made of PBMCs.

The DNA for the CDR3 is TGTGCCAGCTCACCACGGGCGGAGAGCTCTGGAAACACCATATATTTT. As protein: CASSPRAESSGNTIYF. This chain joins TRBV18 and TRBJ1-3, with no clear D. V lost 1 base and J 0 bases, leaving 10 bases between the germline ends. Per the germline V gene, CDR1 is KGHSH and CDR2 is LQKENI. This CDR3 has 16 amino acids.